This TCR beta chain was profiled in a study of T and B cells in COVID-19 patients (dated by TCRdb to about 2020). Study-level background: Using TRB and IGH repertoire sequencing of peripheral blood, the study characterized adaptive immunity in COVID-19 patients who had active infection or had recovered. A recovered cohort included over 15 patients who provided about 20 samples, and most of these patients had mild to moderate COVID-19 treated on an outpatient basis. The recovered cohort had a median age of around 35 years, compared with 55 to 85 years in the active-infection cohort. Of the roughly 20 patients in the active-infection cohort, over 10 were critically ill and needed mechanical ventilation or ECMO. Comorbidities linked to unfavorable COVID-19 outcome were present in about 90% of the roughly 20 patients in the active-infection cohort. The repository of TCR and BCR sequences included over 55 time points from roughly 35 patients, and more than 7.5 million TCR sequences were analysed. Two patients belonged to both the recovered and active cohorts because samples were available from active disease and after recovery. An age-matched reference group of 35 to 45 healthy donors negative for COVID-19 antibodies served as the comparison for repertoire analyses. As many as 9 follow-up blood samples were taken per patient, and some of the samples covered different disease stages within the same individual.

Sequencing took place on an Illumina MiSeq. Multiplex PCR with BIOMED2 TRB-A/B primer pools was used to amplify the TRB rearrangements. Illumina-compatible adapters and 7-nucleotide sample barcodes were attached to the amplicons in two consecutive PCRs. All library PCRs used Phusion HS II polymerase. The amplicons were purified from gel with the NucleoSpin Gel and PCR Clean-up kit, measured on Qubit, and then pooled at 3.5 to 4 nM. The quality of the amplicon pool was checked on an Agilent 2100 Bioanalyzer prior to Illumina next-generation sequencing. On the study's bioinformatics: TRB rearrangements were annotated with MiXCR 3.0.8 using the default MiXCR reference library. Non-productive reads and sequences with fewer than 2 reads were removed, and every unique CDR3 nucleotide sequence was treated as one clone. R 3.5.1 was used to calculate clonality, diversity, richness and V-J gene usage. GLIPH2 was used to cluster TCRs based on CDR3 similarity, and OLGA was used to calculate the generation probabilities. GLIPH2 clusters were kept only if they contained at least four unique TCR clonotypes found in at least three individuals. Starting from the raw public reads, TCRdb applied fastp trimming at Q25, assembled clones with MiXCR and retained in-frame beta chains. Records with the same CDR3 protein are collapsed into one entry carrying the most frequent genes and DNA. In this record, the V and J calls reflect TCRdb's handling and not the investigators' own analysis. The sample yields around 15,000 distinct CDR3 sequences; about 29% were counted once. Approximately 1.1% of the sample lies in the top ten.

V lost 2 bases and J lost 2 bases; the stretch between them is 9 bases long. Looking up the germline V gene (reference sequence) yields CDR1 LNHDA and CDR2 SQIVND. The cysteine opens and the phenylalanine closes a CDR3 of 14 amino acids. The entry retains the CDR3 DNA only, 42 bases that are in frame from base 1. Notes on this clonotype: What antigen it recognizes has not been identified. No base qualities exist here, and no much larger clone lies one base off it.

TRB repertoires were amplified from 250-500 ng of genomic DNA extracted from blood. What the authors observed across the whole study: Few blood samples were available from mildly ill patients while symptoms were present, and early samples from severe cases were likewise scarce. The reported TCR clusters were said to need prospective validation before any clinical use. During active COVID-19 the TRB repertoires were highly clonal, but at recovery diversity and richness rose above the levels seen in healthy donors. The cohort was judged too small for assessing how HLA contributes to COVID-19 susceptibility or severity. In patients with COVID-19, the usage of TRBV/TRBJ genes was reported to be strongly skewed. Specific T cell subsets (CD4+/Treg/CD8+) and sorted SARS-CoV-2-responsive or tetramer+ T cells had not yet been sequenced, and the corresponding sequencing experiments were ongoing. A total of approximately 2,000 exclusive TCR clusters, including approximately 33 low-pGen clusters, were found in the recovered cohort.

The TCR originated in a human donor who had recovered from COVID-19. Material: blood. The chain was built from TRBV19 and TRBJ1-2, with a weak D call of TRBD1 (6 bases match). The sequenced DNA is TGTGCCAGTAGTATACAGGGGCGCAACTATGGCTACACCTTC. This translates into CASSIQGRNYGYTF. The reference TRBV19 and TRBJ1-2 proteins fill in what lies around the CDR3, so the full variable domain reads DGGITQSPKYLFRKEGQNVTLSCEQNLNHDAMYWYRQDPGQGLRLIYYSQIVNDFQKGDIAEGYSVSREKKESFPLTVTSAQKNPTAFYLCASSIQGRNYGYTFGSGTRLTVV.